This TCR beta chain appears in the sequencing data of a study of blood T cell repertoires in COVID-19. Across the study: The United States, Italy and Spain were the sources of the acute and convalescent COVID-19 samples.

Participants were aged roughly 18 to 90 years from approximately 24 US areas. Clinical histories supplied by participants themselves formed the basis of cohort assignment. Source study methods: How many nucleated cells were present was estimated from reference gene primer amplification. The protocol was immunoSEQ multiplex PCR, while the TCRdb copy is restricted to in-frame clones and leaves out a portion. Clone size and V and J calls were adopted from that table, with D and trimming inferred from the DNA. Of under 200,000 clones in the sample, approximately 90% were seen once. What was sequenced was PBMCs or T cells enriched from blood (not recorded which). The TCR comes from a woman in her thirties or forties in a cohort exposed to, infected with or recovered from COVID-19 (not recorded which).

The CDR3 DNA reads as TGTGCCAGCAGACCCGGCGGGGAAACTTACGAGCAGTACTTC. This translates into CASRPGGETYEQYF. The rearrangement joins TRBV14 to TRBJ2-7; D perhaps matches TRBD2 (6 bases). This CDR3 is built from 14 residues. Germline V gives CDR1 SGHDN, CDR2 FVKESK. V shed 6 bases and J shed 4 bases, with 16 bases lying between them. The whole variable domain, remainder taken from reference TRBV14 and TRBJ2-7, is EAGVTQFPSHSVIEKGQTVTLRCDPISGHDNLYWYRRVMGKEIKFLLHFVKESKQDESGMPNNRFLAERTGGTYSTLKVQPAELEDSGVYFCASRPGGETYEQYFGPGTRLTVT.